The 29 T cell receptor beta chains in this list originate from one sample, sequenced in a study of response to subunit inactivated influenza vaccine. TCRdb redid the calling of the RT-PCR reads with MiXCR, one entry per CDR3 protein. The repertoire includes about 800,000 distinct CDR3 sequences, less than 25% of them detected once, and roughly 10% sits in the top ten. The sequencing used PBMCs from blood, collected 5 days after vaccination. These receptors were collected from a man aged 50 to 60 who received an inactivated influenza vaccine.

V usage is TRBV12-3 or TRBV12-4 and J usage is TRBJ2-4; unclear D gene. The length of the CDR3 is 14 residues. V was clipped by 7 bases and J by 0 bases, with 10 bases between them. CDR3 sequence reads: CASTDMLAKNIQYF. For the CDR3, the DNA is TGTGCCAGCACCGACATGCTAGCCAAAAACATTCAGTACTTC.

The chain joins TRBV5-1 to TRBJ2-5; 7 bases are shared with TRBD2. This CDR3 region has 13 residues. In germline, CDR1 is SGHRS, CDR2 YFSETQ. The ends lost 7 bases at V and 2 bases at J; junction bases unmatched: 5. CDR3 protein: CASGEGRQETQYF. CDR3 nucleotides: TGCGCCAGCGGGGAGGGGCGGCAAGAGACCCAGTACTTC.

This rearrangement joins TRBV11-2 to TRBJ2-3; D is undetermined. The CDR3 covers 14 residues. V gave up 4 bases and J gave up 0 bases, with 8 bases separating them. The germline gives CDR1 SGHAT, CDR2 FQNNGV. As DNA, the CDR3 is TGTGCCAGCAGCTGGGCAACGAGCACAGATACGCAGTATTTT. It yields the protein CASSWATSTDTQYF.

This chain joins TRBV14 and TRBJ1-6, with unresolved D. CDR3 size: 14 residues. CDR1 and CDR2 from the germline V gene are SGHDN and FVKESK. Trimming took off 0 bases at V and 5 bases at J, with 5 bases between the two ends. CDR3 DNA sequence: TGTGCCAGCAGCCAAGAGGCCAATAATTCACCCCTCCACTTT. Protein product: CASSQEANNSPLHF.

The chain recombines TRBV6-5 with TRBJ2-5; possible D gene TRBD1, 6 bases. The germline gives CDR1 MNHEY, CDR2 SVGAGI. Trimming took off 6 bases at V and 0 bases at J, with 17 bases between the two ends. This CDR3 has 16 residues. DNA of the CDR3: TGTGCCAGCAGCAACCGACTAACAGGGAACCAAGAGACCCAGTACTTC. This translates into CASSNRLTGNQETQYF.

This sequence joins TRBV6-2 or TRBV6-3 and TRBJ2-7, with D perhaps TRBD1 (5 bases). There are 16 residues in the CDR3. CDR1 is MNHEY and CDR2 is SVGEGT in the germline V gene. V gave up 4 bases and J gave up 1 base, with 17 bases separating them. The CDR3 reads CASSLRAQGWSYEQYF. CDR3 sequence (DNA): TGTGCCAGCAGTTTACGGGCCCAGGGATGGTCCTACGAGCAGTACTTC.

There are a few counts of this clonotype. The CDR3: CSAPLAGGPDTQYF. The CDR3, as DNA: TGCAGTGCTCCACTAGCGGGAGGGCCTGATACGCAGTATTTT. This chain links TRBV20-1 with TRBJ2-3; 13 positions agree with TRBD2. The V and J ends lost 5 bases and 6 bases, in that order; junction bases with no gene match: 5. The germline gives CDR1 DFQATT, CDR2 SNEGSKA (reference sequence). This CDR3 is built from 14 residues.

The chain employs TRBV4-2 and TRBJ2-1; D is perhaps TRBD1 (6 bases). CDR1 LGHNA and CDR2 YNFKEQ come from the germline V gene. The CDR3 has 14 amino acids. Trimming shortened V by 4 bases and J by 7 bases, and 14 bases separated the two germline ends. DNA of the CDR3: TGTGCCAGCAGCCGAAACAGGGTTTTGAATGAGCAGTTCTTC. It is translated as CASSRNRVLNEQFF.

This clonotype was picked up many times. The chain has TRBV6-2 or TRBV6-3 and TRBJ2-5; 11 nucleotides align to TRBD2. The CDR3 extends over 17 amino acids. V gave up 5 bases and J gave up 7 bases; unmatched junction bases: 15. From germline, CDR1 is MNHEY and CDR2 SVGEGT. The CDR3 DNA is TGTGCCAGCAGTAATCACCCGGGACTAGCGGAGATACGGACCCAGTACTTC. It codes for CASSNHPGLAEIRTQYF.

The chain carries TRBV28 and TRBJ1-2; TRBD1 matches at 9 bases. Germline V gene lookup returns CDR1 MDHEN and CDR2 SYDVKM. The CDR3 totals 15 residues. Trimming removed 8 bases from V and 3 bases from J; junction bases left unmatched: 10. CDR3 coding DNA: TGTGCCAGCGGGTCTAACAGGGGGCAGGACTATGGCTACACCTTC. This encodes CASGSNRGQDYGYTF.

CDR3 amino acids: CASSPRTGLHTDTQYF. The CDR3 nucleotides read TGTGCCAGCAGCCCAAGGACAGGGCTACACACAGATACGCAGTATTTT. The chain recombines TRBV6-1 with TRBJ2-3; 8 nucleotides line up with TRBD1. Germline V lookup: CDR1 MNHNS, CDR2 SASEGT. The CDR3 extends over 16 amino acids. V lost 6 bases to trimming and J lost 2 bases; unmatched junction nucleotides: 10.

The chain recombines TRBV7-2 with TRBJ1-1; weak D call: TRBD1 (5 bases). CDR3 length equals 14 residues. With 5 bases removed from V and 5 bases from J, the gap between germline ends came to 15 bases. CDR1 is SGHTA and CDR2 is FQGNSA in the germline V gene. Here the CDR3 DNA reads TGTGCCAGCAGCCCCAGGCAGGGAAGAACTGAAGCTTTCTTT. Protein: CASSPRQGRTEAFF.

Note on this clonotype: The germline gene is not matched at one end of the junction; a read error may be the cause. The CDR3 region is CASSLDRAGYEQYF. CDR3 in DNA: TGTGCCAGCAGCCTAGACAGGGCCGGCTACGAGCAGTACTTC. This chain uses TRBV11-2 with TRBJ2-7, with 7 bases aligning to TRBD1. The CDR3 contains 14 residues. Germline values: CDR1 SGHAT, CDR2 FQNNGV. Drawing the rest from reference TRBV11-2 and TRBJ2-7, the complete variable domain is EAGVAQSPRYKIIEKRQSVAFWCNPISGHATLYWYQQILGQGPKLLIQFQNNGVVDDSQLPKDRFSAERLKGVDSTLKIQPAKLEDSAVYLCASSLDRAGYEQYFGPGTRLTVT.

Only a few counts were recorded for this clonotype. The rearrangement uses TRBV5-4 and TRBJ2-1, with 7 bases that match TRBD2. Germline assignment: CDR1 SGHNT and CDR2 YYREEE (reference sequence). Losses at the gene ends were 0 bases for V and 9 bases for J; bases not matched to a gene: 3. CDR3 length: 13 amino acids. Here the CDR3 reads CASSLAWEGEQFF. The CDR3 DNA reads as TGTGCCAGCAGCTTGGCCTGGGAGGGTGAGCAGTTCTTC. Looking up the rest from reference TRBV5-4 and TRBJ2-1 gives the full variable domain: ETGVTQSPTHLIKTRGQQVTLRCSSQSGHNTVSWYQQALGQGPQFIFQYYREEENGRGNFPPRFSGLQFPNYSSELNVNALELDDSALYLCASSLAWEGEQFFGPGTRLTVL.

This CDR3 reads CASSQSGGNEQYF. The DNA of the CDR3 is TGCGCCAGCAGCCAATCTGGGGGTAACGAGCAGTACTTC. The chain is built from TRBV4-1 and TRBJ2-7; either TRBD1 or TRBD2 may fit D (5 bases each). There are 13 residues in the CDR3. Germline CDR1 and CDR2: MGHRA and YSYEKL. V was shortened by 2 bases and J by 5 bases, with 10 bases between the two germline ends.

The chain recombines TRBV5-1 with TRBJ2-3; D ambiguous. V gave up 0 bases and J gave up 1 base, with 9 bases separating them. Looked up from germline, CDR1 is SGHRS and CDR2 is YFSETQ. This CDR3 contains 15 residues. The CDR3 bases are TGCGCCAGCAGCTTGGGTGCAATCCGCACAGATACGCAGTATTTT. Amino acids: CASSLGAIRTDTQYF.

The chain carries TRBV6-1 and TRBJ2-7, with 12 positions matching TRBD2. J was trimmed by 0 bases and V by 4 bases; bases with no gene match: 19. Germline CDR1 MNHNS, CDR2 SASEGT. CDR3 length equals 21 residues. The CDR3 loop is CASSATRSTSGRQRSSYEQYF. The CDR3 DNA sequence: TGTGCCAGCAGTGCAACCAGATCGACTAGCGGGAGACAGCGAAGCTCCTACGAGCAGTACTTC.

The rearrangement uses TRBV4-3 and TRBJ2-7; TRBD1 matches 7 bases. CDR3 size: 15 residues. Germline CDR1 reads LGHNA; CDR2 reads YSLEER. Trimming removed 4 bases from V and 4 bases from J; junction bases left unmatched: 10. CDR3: CASSRDRTPIYEQYF. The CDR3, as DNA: TGCGCCAGCAGCCGGGACAGAACCCCAATTTACGAGCAGTACTTC.

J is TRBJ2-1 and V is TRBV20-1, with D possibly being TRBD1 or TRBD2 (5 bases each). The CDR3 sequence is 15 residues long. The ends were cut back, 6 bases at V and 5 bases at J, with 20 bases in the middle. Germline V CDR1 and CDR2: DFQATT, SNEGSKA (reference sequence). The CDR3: CSAIISGTRNNEQFF. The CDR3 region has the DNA TGCAGTGCAATAATTTCCGGGACGCGGAACAATGAGCAGTTCTTC.

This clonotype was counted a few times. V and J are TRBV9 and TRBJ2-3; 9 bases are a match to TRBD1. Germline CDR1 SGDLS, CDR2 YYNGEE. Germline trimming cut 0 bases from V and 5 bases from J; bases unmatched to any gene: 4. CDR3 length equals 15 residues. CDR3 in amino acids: CASSVVGTGRDTQYF. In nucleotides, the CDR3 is TGTGCCAGCAGCGTAGTCGGGACAGGGCGAGATACGCAGTATTTT.

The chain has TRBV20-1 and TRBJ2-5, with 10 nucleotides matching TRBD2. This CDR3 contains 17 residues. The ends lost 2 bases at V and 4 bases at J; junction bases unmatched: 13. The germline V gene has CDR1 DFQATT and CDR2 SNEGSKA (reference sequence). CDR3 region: CSARSGGPSGGRETQYF. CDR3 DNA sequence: TGCAGTGCTAGATCGGGAGGGCCTAGCGGGGGAAGAGAGACCCAGTACTTC.

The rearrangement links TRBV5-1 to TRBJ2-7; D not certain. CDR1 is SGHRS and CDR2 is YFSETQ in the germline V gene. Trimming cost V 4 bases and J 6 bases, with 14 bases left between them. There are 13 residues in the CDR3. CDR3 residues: CASSTRVAVEQYF. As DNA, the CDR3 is TGCGCCAGCAGCACCCGGGTAGCTGTCGAGCAGTACTTC.

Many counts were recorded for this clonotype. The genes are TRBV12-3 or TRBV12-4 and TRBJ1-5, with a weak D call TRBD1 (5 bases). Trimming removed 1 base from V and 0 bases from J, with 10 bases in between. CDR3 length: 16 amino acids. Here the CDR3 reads CASSLGGGVSNQPQHF. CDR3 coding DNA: TGTGCCAGCAGTTTAGGGGGGGGTGTTAGCAATCAGCCCCAGCATTTT.

The CDR3 DNA sequence: TGTGCCAGCAGCGAGGGACCACACTACGAGCAGTACTTC. Translation gives CASSEGPHYEQYF. This chain joins TRBV3-1 and TRBJ2-7; D possibly uses TRBD1 or TRBD2 (5 bases each). The CDR3 spans 13 residues. The V gene lost 5 bases and the J gene lost 3 bases, with 11 bases spanning the gap. In germline, CDR1 is LGHDT, CDR2 YNNKEL (reference sequence).

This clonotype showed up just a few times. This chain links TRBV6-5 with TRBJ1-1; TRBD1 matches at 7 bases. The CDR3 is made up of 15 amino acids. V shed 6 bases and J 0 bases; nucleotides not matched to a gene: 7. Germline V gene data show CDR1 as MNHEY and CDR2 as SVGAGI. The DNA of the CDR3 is TGTGCCAGCAGGTACAGACAGGGTCTGAACACTGAAGCTTTCTTT. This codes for CASRYRQGLNTEAFF.

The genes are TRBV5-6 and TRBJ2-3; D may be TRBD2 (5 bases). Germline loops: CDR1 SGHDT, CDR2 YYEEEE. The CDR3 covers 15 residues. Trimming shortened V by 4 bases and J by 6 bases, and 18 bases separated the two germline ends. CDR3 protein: CASSRAAGDWDTQYF. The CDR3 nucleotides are TGTGCCAGCAGCCGTGCTGCGGGTGATTGGGATACGCAGTATTTT.

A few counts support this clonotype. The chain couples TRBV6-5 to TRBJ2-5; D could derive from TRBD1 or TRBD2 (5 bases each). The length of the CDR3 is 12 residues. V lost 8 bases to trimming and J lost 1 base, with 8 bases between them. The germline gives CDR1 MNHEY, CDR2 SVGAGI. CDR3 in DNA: TGTGCCAGCGGGACGGCCCAAGAGACCCAGTACTTC. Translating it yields CASGTAQETQYF.

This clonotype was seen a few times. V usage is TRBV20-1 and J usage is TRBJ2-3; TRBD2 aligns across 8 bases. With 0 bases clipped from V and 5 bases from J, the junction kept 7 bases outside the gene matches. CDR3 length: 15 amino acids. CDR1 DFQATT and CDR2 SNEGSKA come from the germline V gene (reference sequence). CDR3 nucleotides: TGCAGTGCTAGAGATTCTGCGGGGGGAAGAGATACGCAGTATTTT. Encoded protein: CSARDSAGGRDTQYF.

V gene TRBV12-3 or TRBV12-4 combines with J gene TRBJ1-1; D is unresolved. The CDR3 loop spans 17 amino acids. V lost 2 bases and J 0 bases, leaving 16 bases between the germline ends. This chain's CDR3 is CASSLQVVRWMNTEAFF. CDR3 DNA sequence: TGTGCCAGCAGTTTACAGGTGGTGAGGTGGATGAACACTGAAGCTTTCTTT.